This is a list of T cell receptor beta chains from one sample in a study of control samples from healthy donors and cancer patients. Here immunoSEQ multiplex PCR was the method, and the copy in TCRdb shows in-frame clones only, minus some. The table records about 78,000 clones, approximately 91% of them present only once. Sequencing used blood. The receptors stem from a woman between 55 and 75 years old in good health. Each CDR3 is given with its conserved first and last residue. The order of the fields is J gene, V gene, clone size, CDR3 protein. Where a row states a size, it is once, few, many or the class of an expanded clone; other rows omit it.

J: TRBJ1-1; V: TRBV19; size: .; CDR3: CASSMWNTEAFF
J: TRBJ1-5; V: TRBV2; size: .; CDR3: CASSEEADSNQPQHF
J: TRBJ2-7; V: TRBV28; size: few; CDR3: CASSSGAGGPYEQYF
J: TRBJ1-1; V: TRBV7-2; size: once; CDR3: CASSSLITEAFF
J: TRBJ1-2; V: TRBV12-5; size: .; CDR3: CASKRSTNYGYTF
J: TRBJ2-1; V: TRBV6-6; size: .; CDR3: CASNPNIAERYNEQFF
J: TRBJ2-2; V: TRBV3-1/TRBV3-2; size: .; CDR3: CASRGRSSGELFF
J: TRBJ1-3; V: TRBV19; size: .; CDR3: CASSMGDSQAGNTIYF
J: TRBJ1-1; V: TRBV27; size: .; CDR3: CASRPGLNIDPVTEAFF
J: TRBJ2-5; V: TRBV7-9; size: .; CDR3: CASSLVSGAKRETQYF
J: TRBJ2-3; V: TRBV3-1/TRBV3-2; size: .; CDR3: CASSLRYPSPTDTQYF
J: TRBJ2-3; V: TRBV30; size: .; CDR3: CAWTADTNTDTQYF
J: TRBJ1-2; V: TRBV6-5; size: .; CDR3: CASRTDSNYGYTF